A single sample gave rise to the 3 T cell receptor beta chains below, sequenced in a study of siplizumab effects on memory and regulatory T cells. The repertoire was sequenced with immunoSEQ multiplex PCR; TCRdb's copy has only in-frame clones and lacks some. The table includes over 85,000 clones, roughly 94% detected once. The sample taken for sequencing was non-Treg CD4+ T cells sorted from blood. These TCRs come from a human donor in good health.

The chain couples TRBV20-1 to TRBJ1-6; no reliable D call. The V end lost 3 bases, the J end lost 8 bases, and 5 bases lay between the germline ends. Per the germline V gene, CDR1 is DFQATT and CDR2 is SNEGSKA (reference sequence). The length of the CDR3 is 11 residues. CDR3: CSARPYSPLHF. In nucleotides, the CDR3 is TGCAGTGCTAGGCCCTATTCACCCCTCCACTTT.

V gene TRBV5-6 combines with J gene TRBJ2-6; D uncertain. CDR1 and CDR2 (germline): SGHDT, YYEEEE. This CDR3 comprises 14 residues. Deletions cut 3 bases from V and 0 bases from J, with 4 bases between. The CDR3 loop is CASSSSSGANVLTF. The CDR3 coding sequence is TGTGCCAGCAGCTCAAGCTCTGGGGCCAACGTCCTGACTTTC.

The V and J genes are TRBV13 and TRBJ2-5; either TRBD1 or TRBD2 may supply D (6 bases each). The length of the CDR3 is 18 residues. Germline CDR1 PRHDT, CDR2 FYEKMQ (reference sequence). The ends were cut back, 0 bases at V and 1 base at J, with 18 bases in the middle. Here the CDR3 DNA reads TGTGCCAGCAGCTTAGGCCCCATCGGGGGCTCTTTCCAAGAGACCCAGTACTTC. Amino acid sequence: CASSLGPIGGSFQETQYF. The whole variable domain, filled in from reference TRBV13 and TRBJ2-5, reads AAGVIQSPRHLIKEKRETATLKCYPIPRHDTVYWYQQGPGQDPQFLISFYEKMQSDKGSIPDRFSAQQFSDYHSELNMSSLELGDSALYFCASSLGPIGGSFQETQYFGPGTRLLVL.